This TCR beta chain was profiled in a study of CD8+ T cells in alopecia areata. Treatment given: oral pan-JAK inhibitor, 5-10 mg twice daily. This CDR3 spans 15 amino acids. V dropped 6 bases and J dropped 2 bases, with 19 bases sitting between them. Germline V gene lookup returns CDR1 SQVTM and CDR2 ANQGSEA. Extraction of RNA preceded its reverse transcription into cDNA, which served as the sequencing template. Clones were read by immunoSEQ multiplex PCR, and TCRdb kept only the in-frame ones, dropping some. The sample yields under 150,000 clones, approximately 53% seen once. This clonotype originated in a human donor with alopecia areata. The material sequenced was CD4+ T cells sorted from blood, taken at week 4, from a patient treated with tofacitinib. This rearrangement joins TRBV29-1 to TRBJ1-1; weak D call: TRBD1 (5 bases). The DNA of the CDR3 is TGCAGCGTCGCCGGGACCAGGGAGGACAACACTGAAGCTTTCTTT. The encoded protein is CSVAGTREDNTEAFF. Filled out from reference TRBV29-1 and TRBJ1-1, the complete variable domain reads SAVISQKPSRDICQRGTSLTIQCQVDSQVTMMFWYRQQPGQSLTLIATANQGSEATYESGFVIDKFPISRPNLTFSTLTVSNMSPEDSSIYLCSVAGTREDNTEAFFGQGTRLTVV.